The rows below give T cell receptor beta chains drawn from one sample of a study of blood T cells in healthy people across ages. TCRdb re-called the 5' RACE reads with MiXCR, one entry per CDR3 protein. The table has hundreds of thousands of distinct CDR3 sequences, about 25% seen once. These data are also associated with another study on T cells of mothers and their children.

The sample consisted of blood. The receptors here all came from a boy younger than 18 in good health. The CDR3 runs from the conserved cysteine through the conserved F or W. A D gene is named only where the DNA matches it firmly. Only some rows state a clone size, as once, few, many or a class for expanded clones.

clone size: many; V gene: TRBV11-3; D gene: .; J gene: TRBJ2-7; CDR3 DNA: TGTGCCAGCAGCTTAAGGGACGGACCCTACGAGCAGTACTTC; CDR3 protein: CASSLRDGPYEQYF
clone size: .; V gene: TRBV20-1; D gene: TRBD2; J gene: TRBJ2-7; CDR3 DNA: TGCAGTGTTCGGACTAGCGGTAACTACGAGCAGTACTTC; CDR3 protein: CSVRTSGNYEQYF
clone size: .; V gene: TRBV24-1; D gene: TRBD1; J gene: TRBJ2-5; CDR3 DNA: TGTGCCACCAGTGGCAGCAGGACAGGGTTAGAGACCCAGTACTTC; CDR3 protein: CATSGSRTGLETQYF
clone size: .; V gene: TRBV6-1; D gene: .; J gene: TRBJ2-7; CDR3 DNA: TGTGCCAGCAGTGGTTCCAGCTTCTCACCCTACGAGCAGTACTTC; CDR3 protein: CASSGSSFSPYEQYF
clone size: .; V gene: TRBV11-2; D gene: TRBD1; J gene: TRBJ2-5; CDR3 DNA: TGTGCCAGCAGCTTAGACCCGGGGACAGGTCGACTCTGGGAGCAGTACTTC; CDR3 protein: CASSLDPGTGRLWEQYF
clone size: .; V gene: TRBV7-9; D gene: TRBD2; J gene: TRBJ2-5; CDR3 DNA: TGTGCCAGCAGCCCCGGACTAGCGGTTGACTTC; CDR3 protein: CASSPGLAVDF
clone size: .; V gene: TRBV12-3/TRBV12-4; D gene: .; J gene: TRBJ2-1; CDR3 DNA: TGTGCCAGCAGTCCCTACTTTGGGTCCGTCGATGAGCAGTTCTTC; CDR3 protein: CASSPYFGSVDEQFF
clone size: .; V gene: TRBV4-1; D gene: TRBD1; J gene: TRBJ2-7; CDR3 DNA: TGCGCCAGCAGCCACCCGGGCCGGACAGGCGAGCAGTACTTC; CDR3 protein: CASSHPGRTGEQYF
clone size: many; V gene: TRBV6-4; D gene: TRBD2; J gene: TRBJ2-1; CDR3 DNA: TGTGCCAGCAGTGACTCGACTAGCGGGAACAATGAGCAGTTCTTC; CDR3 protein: CASSDSTSGNNEQFF
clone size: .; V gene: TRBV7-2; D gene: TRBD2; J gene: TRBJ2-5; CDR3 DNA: TGTGCCAGCAGCTTAGGGACTAAGCGGGGGCAAGAGACCCAGTACTTC; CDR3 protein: CASSLGTKRGQETQYF
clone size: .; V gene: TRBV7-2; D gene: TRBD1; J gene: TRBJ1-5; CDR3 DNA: TGTGCCAGCAGCTCGGACAGGCATTATCAGCCCCAGCATTTT; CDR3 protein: CASSSDRHYQPQHF
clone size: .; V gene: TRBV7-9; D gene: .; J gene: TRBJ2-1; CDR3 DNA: TGTGCCAGCAATTCAGACTACAGGTTCAATGAGCAGTTCTTC; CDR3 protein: CASNSDYRFNEQFF
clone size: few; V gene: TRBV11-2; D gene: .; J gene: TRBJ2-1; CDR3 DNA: TGTGCCAGCAGCAAAGGCGGCACGGGACTCTACAATGAGCAGTTCTTC; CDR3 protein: CASSKGGTGLYNEQFF
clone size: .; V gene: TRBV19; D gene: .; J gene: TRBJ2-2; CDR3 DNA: TGTGCCAGTTACATGCCGGGGTCCGAGACCGGGGAGCTGTTTTTT; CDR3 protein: CASYMPGSETGELFF
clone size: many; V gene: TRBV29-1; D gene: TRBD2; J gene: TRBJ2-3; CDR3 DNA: TGCAGCGTAGAGGCCGGTAGCGGGACAGATACGCAGTATTTT; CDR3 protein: CSVEAGSGTDTQYF
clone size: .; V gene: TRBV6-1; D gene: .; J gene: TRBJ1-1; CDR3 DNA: TGTGCCAGCAGGAGGACAGTGAACACTGAAGCTTTCTTT; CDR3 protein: CASRRTVNTEAFF
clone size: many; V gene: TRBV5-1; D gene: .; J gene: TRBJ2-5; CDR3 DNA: TGCGCCAGCAGCTTCCGTCAGGGCGGGGAGACCCAGTACTTC; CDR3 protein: CASSFRQGGETQYF
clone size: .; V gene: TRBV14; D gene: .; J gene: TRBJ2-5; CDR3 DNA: TGTGCCAGCCGACAGGAAGAGACCCAGTACTTC; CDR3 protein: CASRQEETQYF
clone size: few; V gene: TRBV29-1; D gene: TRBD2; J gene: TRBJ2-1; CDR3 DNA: TGCAGCGTCCCGCTACCAAGTACTAGCGGGATCAATGAGCAGTTCTTC; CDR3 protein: CSVPLPSTSGINEQFF
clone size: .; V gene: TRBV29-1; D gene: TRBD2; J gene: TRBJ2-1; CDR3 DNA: TGCAGCGTCCTCCCACCGGGACTAGCGGGACACAGCTCCTACAATGAGCAGTTCTTC; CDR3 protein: CSVLPPGLAGHSSYNEQFF
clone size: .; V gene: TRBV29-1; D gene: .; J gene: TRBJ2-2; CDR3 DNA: TGCAGCGTTGTGACGGTGAACACCGGGGAGCTGTTTTTT; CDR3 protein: CSVVTVNTGELFF
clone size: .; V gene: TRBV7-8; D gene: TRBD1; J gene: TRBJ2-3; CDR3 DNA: TGTGCCAGCAGCTTAACCGACAGGGGGCCTACGCGGTATTTT; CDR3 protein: CASSLTDRGPTRYF
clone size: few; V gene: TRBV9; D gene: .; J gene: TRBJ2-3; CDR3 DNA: TGTGCCAGCAGCGATGCTGAGGGGGAGGCAGATACGCAGTATTTT; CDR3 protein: CASSDAEGEADTQYF
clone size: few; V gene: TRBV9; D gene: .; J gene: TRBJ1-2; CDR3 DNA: TGTGCCAGCAGCATTGGGACTGGACATGGCTACACCTTC; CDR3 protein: CASSIGTGHGYTF
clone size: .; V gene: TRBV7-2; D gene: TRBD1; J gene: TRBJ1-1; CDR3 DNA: TGTGCCAGCAGCTTATTAGGACAGGGGGTGAACACTGAAGCTTTCTTT; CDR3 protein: CASSLLGQGVNTEAFF
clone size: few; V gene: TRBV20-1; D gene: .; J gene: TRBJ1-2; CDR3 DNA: TGCAGTGCGCAAGTTGACAGGTCCTACGAAGGCTATGGCTACACCTTC; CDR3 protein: CSAQVDRSYEGYGYTF
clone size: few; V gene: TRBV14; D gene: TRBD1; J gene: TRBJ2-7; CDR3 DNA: TGTGCCAGCAGCCAGGGGACAGACACCTACGAGCAGTACTTC; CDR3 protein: CASSQGTDTYEQYF
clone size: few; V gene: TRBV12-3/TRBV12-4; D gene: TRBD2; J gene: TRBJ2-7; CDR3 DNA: TGTGCCAGCAGTTTCGTAGCGGGACTGCAGTACGAGCAGTACTTC; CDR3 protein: CASSFVAGLQYEQYF
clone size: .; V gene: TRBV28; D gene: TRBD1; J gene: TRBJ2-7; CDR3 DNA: TGTGCCAGCAGTTTATTCCAGGGGGCCGAGCAGTACTTC; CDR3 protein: CASSLFQGAEQYF
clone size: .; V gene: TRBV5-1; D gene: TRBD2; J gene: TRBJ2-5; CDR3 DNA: TGCGCCAGCAGCGTTAGTTTTCTAGCGGGCCTCCAAGAGACCCAGTACTTC; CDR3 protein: CASSVSFLAGLQETQYF
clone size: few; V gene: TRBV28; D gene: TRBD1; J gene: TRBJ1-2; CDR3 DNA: TGTGCCAGCAGTTTAACAGGGGGCGGACAGATTAACTATGGCTACACCTTC; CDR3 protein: CASSLTGGGQINYGYTF
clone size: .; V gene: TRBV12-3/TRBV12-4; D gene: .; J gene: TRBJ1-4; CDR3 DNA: TGTGCCAGCACCGCCGGGACGGAGGCAACTAATGAAAAACCGTTTTTT; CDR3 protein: CASTAGTEATNEKPFF
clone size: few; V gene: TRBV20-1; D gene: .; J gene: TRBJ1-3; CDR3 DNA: TGCAGTGCTAGAGAACGGACGGGAAACACCATATATTTT; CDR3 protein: CSARERTGNTIYF
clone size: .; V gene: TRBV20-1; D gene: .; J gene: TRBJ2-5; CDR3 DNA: TGCAGTGCTCGCAGGGAAATGGGGCAAGAGACCCAGTACTTC; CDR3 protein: CSARREMGQETQYF
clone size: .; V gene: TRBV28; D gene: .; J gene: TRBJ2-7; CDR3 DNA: TGTGCCAGCAGTTTATGGGGGGCCTACGAGCAGTACTTC; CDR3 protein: CASSLWGAYEQYF
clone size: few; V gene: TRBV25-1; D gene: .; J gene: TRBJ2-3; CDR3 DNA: .; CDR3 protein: CASSGWTGYFGPDTQYF
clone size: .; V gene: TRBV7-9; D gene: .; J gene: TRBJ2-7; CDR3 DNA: TGTGCCAGCAGCTTCCCAAAGACCTACGAGCAGTACTTC; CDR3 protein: CASSFPKTYEQYF
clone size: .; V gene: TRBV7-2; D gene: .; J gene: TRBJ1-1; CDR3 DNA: TGTGCCAGCAGCTTAGACCCGGGAGGCACTGAAGCTTTCTTT; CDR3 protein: CASSLDPGGTEAFF
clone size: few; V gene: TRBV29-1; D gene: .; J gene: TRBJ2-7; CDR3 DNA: TGCAGCGTTGGGGGTTCCGACGAGCAGTACTTC; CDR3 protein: CSVGGSDEQYF
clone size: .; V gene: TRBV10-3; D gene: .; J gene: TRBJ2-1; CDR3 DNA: TGTGCCATCAGTGAAGACCGGGACTTACATTACAATGAGCAGTTCTTC; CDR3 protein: CAISEDRDLHYNEQFF
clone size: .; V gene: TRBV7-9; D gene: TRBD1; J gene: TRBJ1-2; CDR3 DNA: TGTGCCAGCGCCCAGGGGGGGGACTATGGCTACACCTTC; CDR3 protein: CASAQGGDYGYTF
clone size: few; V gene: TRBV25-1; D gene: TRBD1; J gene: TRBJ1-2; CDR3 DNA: TGTGCCAGCAGTGTTCGGACAGGGGATGGCTACACCTTC; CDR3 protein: CASSVRTGDGYTF
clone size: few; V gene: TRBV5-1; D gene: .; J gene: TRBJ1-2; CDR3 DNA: TGCGCCAGCAGCACCCAACTACAGGGAGGTAACTATGGCTACACCTTC; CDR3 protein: CASSTQLQGGNYGYTF
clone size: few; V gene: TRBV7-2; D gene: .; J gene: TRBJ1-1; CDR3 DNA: TGTGCCAGCAGCTCAAGTAGGGGATCGTTGGGGGTTACTGAAGCTTTCTTT; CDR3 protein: CASSSSRGSLGVTEAFF
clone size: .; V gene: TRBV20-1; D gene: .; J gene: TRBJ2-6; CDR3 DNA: TGCAGTGTTCATCCTGGGGCCAACGTCCTGACTTTC; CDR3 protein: CSVHPGANVLTF
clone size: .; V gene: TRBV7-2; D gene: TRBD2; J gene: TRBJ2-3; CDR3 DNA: TGTGCCAGCAGCTCCATGGGCGGGAGGTTAGAAGATACGCAGTATTTT; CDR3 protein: CASSSMGGRLEDTQYF
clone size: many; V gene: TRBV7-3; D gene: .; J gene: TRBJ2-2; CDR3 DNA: TGTGCCAGCAGCCCAGGGTCCGGGGAGCTGTTTTTT; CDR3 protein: CASSPGSGELFF
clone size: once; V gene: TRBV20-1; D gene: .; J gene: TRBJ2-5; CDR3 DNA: TGCAGTGCTAGTATGGATGAGACCCAGTACTTC; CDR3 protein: CSASMDETQYF
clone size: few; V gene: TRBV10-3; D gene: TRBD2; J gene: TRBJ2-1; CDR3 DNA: TGTGCCATCAGTGAGAGGACTAGCGGAAACAATGAGCAGTTCTTC; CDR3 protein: CAISERTSGNNEQFF
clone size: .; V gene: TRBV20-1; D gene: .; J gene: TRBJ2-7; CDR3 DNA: TGCAGTGCTAGAGATGGGGCGGGGTACGAGCAGTACTTC; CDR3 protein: CSARDGAGYEQYF
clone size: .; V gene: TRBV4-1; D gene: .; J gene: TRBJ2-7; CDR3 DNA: TGCGCCAGCAGCCAAGATTGGGTGGATTACGAGCAGTACTTC; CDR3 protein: CASSQDWVDYEQYF
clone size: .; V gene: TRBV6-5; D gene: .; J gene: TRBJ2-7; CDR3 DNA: TGTGCCACCAGTAAGGGTCTTCTGATCGACGAGCAGTACTTC; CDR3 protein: CATSKGLLIDEQYF
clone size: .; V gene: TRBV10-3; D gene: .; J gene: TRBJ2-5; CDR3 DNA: TGTGCCATTAGTGAGCGTGGGGAAGAGACCCAGTACTTC; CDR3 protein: CAISERGEETQYF
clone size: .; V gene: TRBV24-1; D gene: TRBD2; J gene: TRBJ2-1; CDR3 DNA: TGTGCCACCAGTGAGACTAGCATTTACAATGAGCAGTTCTTC; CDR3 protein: CATSETSIYNEQFF
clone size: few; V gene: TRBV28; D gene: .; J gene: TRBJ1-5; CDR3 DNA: TGTGCCAGCAGTCGGCGGGACGGTCAGCCCCAGCATTTT; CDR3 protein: CASSRRDGQPQHF